The entry below describes one T cell receptor beta chain. For TCR beta, libraries came from quantitative 5'-RACE with molecular barcodes. TCRdb processed the 5' RACE reads anew with MiXCR; each CDR3 protein has one entry. The sample records 230,000 or so distinct CDR3 sequences, 15% to 20% being singletons. The record originates from a study of CD8 T cells in ankylosing spondylitis. With 0 bases removed from V and 3 bases from J, the gap between germline ends came to 11 bases. From germline, CDR1 is LGHNA and CDR2 YSLEER. The CDR3 totals 16 residues. The chain combines TRBV4-3 with TRBJ2-2; D gene ambiguous. The sample comprised blood, either unsorted or a sorted T cell fraction (not recorded which). The origin of this receptor is a male donor with ankylosing spondylitis or in good health (not recorded which). CDR3 in amino acids: CASSQDRAAHTGELFF. The CDR3 nucleotides are TGCGCCAGCAGCCAAGATCGGGCAGCCCACACCGGGGAGCTGTTTTTT.